This TCR beta chain stems from a study of cytomegalovirus exposure and HLA in healthy donors. Across the whole study: Unique TCRs numbering around 80 million, obtained from HLA-typed donors, made up an early data release.

Findings and caveats of the study: The majority of TCR sequences were rare, yet some public TCRs appeared in many donors.

Trimming took 1 base from V and 8 from J, leaving 9 bases between them. The CDR3 contains 12 residues. Germline CDR1 is SGHKS and CDR2 is YYEKEE (reference sequence). Nominally healthy donors were sampled, though unrecorded immune exposures were likely. The PCR made use of 60 Vbeta and 13 Jbeta primers. Only in-frame clones appear in the TCRdb table, and some are missing; sequencing was by immunoSEQ multiplex PCR. This table has about 150,000 clones, approximately 88% appearing once. Details on this clone: Its target is not known.

This TCR was sampled from a woman aged 18-29 years in good health and CMV-seronegative. The chain recombines TRBV5-5 with TRBJ1-2, with a weak D call TRBD1 (6 bases). Sequenced sample: PBMCs. CDR3 region: CASSLSGEGYTF. CDR3 DNA sequence: TGTGCCAGCAGCTTGTCAGGGGAAGGCTACACCTTC. The entire variable domain, with the rest obtained from reference TRBV5-5 and TRBJ1-2, is as follows: DAGVTQSPTHLIKTRGQQVTLRCSPISGHKSVSWYQQVLGQGPQFIFQYYEKEERGRGNFPDRFSARQFPNYSSELNVNALLLGDSALYLCASSLSGEGYTFGSGTRLTVV.